This T cell receptor (beta chain) was profiled in a study of neurological immune-mediated disorders. Study conclusions and caveats: The greatest TCR clonal expansion appeared in HTLV-1-associated myelopathy and the smallest, falling below healthy controls, in multiple sclerosis.

In this sample, this clonotype turned up a few times. Its antigen is not identified. Germline CDR1 reads MNHEY; CDR2 reads SVGEGT. The CDR3 is made up of 15 amino acids. Trimming took 2 bases from V and 7 from J; bases not matched to a gene: 8. One entry per CDR3 protein, called by TCRdb with MiXCR from the 5' RACE reads. The data show roughly 20,000 distinct CDR3 sequences, 12% to 15% seen once. This TCR was recovered from a woman between 55 and 75 years old with HTLV-1-associated myelopathy (HAM/TSP). The specimen was CD4+ T cells from blood. The rearrangement uses TRBV6-2 or TRBV6-3 and TRBJ2-1; 7 positions agree with TRBD1. The CDR3 bases are TGTGCCAGCAGTTACAGGGGGCGCGTAAGAAATGAGCAGTTCTTC. This sequence encodes CASSYRGRVRNEQFF.